This T cell receptor (beta chain) was captured in a study of cytomegalovirus exposure and HLA in healthy donors. It was with 60 Vbeta and 13 Jbeta primers that the PCR ran. Method: immunoSEQ multiplex PCR; TCRdb's copy keeps in-frame clones and lacks some. The table includes more than 85,000 clones, roughly two thirds detected once. Per germline, CDR1 SGDLS and CDR2 YYNGEE. The CDR3 loop spans 14 amino acids. V gave up 3 bases and J gave up 3 bases, with 10 bases separating them. This clone was counted a single time. The rearrangement links TRBV9 to TRBJ1-5; no clear D. The sequencing sample was made of PBMCs. This receptor was identified in a female donor in good health and CMV-seronegative. The CDR3 loop is CASSGDGVNQPQHF. CDR3 DNA: TGTGCCAGCAGCGGCGACGGGGTCAATCAGCCCCAGCATTTT.